The 8 T cell receptor beta chains below all came from one sample that was sequenced in a study of T cells in localized non-small cell lung cancer. Data came from immunoSEQ multiplex PCR; TCRdb stores just in-frame clones and leaves some out. The table lists 20,000 to 25,000 clones, 92% of them singletons. The source was peripheral blood, collected before any cancer treatment. The receptors were sampled from a man aged 40 to 70 with stage III squamous cell lung carcinoma.

This chain links TRBV6-1 with TRBJ2-7; D possibly uses TRBD1 or TRBD2 (5 bases each). The germline V and J ends were trimmed by 8 bases and 7 bases, with 24 bases remaining between them. The CDR3 loop spans 15 amino acids. CDR1 MNHNS and CDR2 SASEGT come from the germline V gene. The DNA of the CDR3 is TGTGCCAGCGGGGCGTACGGTCGGGGCCGTGAAGAGCAGTACTTC. Its protein product is CASGAYGRGREEQYF.

V gene TRBV7-9 combines with J gene TRBJ2-2, with 8 bases that match TRBD2. The CDR3 contains 15 residues. The germline gives CDR1 SEHNR, CDR2 FQNEAQ (reference sequence). With V trimmed by 8 bases and J by 1 base, 6 bases remained unmatched. The CDR3 here is CASGPTSGNTGELFF. The CDR3 DNA is TGTGCCAGCGGCCCAACTAGCGGGAACACCGGGGAGCTGTTTTTT.

This clone was found a few times. The V gene is TRBV19, the J gene TRBJ2-1; 9 positions match TRBD2. The CDR3 length is 16 residues. The V gene's germline CDR1 is LNHDA and CDR2 SQIVND (reference sequence). The J segment lost 4 bases and the V segment lost 3 bases, leaving 7 bases of the junction unmatched. This chain's CDR3 is CASSISGLAKYNEQFF. CDR3 nucleotide sequence: TGTGCCAGTAGTATCAGTGGACTAGCGAAATACAATGAGCAGTTCTTC.

This chain links TRBV19 with TRBJ2-2, with no clear D. The CDR3 is made up of 13 amino acids. Germline V lookup: CDR1 LNHDA, CDR2 SQIVND (reference sequence). Trimming pared 1 base from V and 7 bases from J, leaving 7 bases between. The CDR3 DNA follows: TGTGCCAGTAGTATAGTTGGAGACGGGGAGCTGTTTTTT. It yields the protein CASSIVGDGELFF.

The chain carries TRBV2 and TRBJ2-7, with a tentative D call TRBD1 (8 bases). The CDR3 sequence is 13 residues long. From germline, CDR1 is SNHLY and CDR2 FYNNEI. V dropped 6 bases and J dropped 6 bases, with 15 bases sitting between them. CDR3: CASSGQGGLEQYF. Written as DNA, the CDR3 is TGTGCCAGCAGCGGACAGGGAGGGCTCGAGCAGTACTTC.

The chain carries TRBV15 and TRBJ1-2; TRBD1 aligns across 7 bases. V lost 5 bases to trimming and J lost 4 bases; unmatched junction nucleotides: 7. The germline V gene encodes CDR1 LNHNV and CDR2 YYDKDF (reference sequence). This CDR3 has 14 residues. The CDR3 sequence: CATSGVQGIYGYTF. CDR3 bases: TGTGCCACCAGCGGAGTACAGGGGATCTATGGCTACACCTTC.

This chain connects TRBV9 to TRBJ2-5; maybe TRBD1 (6 bases). The CDR3 sequence is 15 residues long. V lost 0 bases and J 2 bases, leaving 11 bases between the germline ends. Germline V gene data show CDR1 as SGDLS and CDR2 as YYNGEE. In DNA form, the CDR3 reads TGTGCCAGCAGCGTAGTGGGGACACCTCAAGAGACCCAGTACTTC. Translating gives CASSVVGTPQETQYF. Together with reference TRBV9 and TRBJ2-5, the CDR3 gives the full variable domain: DSGVTQTPKHLITATGQRVTLRCSPRSGDLSVYWYQQSLDQGLQFLIQYYNGEERAKGNILERFSAQQFPDLHSELNLSSLELGDSALYFCASSVVGTPQETQYFGPGTRLLVL.

CDR3 amino acids: CASTSGGLVGYTF. In nucleotides, the CDR3 is TGTGCCAGCACCTCCGGAGGGTTGGTTGGCTACACCTTC. The chain uses TRBV19 and TRBJ1-2; D ambiguous. CDR1 is LNHDA and CDR2 is SQIVND in the germline V gene (reference sequence). This CDR3 is built from 13 residues. The V end lost 9 bases, the J end lost 7 bases, and 18 bases lay between the germline ends.